One T cell receptor (beta chain) is described in this entry. The junction departs from germline at one end; a sequencing error may be responsible. This record belongs to a study of chemoradiotherapy in HPV16-positive cancers. Repeated repertoire sampling spanned the course of chemoradiotherapy. The germline V gene encodes CDR1 MDHEN and CDR2 SYDVKM. This CDR3 contains 13 residues. Here immunoSEQ multiplex PCR was the method, and the copy in TCRdb shows in-frame clones only, minus some. The table records around 6,200 clones, roughly 80% of them present only once. This receptor was taken from a human donor with HPV-associated anogenital cancer. The J gene is TRBJ1-2, the V gene TRBV28; D uncertain. The specimen was tumor tissue, collected from a patient who underwent chemoradiotherapy. For the CDR3, the DNA is TGTGCCAGCAGCCCCGGGAATGTGGAGGAAAAACCCTTC. It yields the protein CASSPGNVEEKPF.